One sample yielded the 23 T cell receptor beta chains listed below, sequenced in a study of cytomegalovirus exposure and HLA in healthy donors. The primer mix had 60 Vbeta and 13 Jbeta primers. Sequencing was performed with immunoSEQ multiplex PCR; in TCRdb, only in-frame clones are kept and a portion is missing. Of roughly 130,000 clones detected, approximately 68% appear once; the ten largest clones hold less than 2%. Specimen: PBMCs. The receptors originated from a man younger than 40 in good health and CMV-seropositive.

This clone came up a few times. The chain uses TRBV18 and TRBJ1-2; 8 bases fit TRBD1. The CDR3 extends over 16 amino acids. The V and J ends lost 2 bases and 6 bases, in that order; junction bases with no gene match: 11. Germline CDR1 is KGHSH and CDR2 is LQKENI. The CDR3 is CASSPWRQGAIHGYTF. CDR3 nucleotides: TGTGCCAGCTCACCATGGCGCCAGGGGGCGATCCATGGCTACACCTTC.

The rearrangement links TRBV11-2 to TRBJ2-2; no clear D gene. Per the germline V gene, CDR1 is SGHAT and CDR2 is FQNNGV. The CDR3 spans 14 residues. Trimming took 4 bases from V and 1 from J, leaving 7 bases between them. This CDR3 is CASSSPRNTGELFF. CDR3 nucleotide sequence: TGTGCCAGCAGCTCTCCCAGGAACACCGGGGAGCTGTTTTTT.

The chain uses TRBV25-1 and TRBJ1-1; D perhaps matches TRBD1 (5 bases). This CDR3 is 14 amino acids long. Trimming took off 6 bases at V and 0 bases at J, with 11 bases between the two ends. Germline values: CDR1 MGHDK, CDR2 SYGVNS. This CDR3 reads CASRSTALNTEAFF. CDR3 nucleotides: TGTGCCAGCAGATCGACAGCGCTGAACACTGAAGCTTTCTTT.

CDR3 nucleotides: TGCGCCAGCAGCTTGGATACGGGAGGCTACACCGGGGAGCTGTTTTTT. It codes for CASSLDTGGYTGELFF. The J gene is TRBJ2-2, the V gene TRBV5-1; 7 nucleotides align to TRBD2. V lost 0 bases, J lost 3 bases, and 5 bases stayed unmatched. This CDR3 has 16 residues. CDR1 is SGHRS and CDR2 is YFSETQ in the germline V gene.

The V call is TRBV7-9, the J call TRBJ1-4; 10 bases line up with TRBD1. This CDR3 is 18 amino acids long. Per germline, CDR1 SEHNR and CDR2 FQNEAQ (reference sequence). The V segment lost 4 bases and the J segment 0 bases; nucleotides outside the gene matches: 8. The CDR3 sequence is CASSSGTGVASTNEKLFF. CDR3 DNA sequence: TGTGCCAGCAGCTCCGGGACAGGGGTAGCTTCAACTAATGAAAAACTGTTTTTT.

Written as DNA, the CDR3 is TGTGCCAGCAGCCCCGTGGTAGCGGTCACCTACGAGCAGTACTTC. Its protein product is CASSPVVAVTYEQYF. J is TRBJ2-7 and V is TRBV13, with a tentative D call TRBD2 (6 bases). V lost 5 bases to trimming and J lost 2 bases, with 16 bases between them. Germline CDR1 and CDR2: PRHDT and FYEKMQ (reference sequence). The CDR3 sequence is 15 residues long.

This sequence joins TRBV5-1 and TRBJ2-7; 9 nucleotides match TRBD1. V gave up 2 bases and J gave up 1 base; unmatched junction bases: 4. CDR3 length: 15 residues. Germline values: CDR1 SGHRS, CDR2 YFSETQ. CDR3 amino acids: CASSLGTGLSYEQYF. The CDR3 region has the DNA TGCGCCAGCAGCTTAGGGACAGGGTTATCCTACGAGCAGTACTTC.

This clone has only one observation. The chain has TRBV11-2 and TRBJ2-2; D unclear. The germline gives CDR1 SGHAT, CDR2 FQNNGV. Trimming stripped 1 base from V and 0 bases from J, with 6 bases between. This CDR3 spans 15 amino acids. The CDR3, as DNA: TGTGCCAGCAGCTTAGCAATAGCGAACACCGGGGAGCTGTTTTTT. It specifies CASSLAIANTGELFF.

This CDR3 reads CASSLTVSNEKLFF. The CDR3 DNA sequence: TGTGCCAGCAGCCTGACAGTCTCGAATGAAAAACTGTTTTTT. The rearrangement links TRBV5-4 to TRBJ1-4, with D possibly being TRBD1 (5 bases). Germline lookup yields CDR1 SGHNT and CDR2 YYREEE (reference sequence). The V end lost 4 bases, the J end lost 5 bases, and 12 bases lay between the germline ends. The CDR3 is 14 residues long.

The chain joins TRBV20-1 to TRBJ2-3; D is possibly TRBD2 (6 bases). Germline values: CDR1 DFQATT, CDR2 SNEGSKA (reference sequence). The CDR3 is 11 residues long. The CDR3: CRCGTTDTQYF. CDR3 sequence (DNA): TGCAGATGCGGGACCACAGATACGCAGTATTTT.

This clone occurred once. This chain's CDR3 is CASSQVTGGVETQYF. CDR3 in DNA: TGCGCCAGCAGCCAAGTGACAGGGGGCGTAGAGACCCAGTACTTC. This chain links TRBV4-1 with TRBJ2-5; 10 nucleotides match TRBD1. V lost 1 base and J lost 4; bases outside the gene matches: 3. Germline V gene lookup returns CDR1 MGHRA and CDR2 YSYEKL. The CDR3 runs to 15 residues.

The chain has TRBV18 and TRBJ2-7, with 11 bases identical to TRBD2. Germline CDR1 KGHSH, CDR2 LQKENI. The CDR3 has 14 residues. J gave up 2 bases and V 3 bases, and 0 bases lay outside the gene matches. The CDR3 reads CASSPGLAAYEQYF. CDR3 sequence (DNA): TGTGCCAGCTCACCGGGACTAGCGGCCTACGAGCAGTACTTC.

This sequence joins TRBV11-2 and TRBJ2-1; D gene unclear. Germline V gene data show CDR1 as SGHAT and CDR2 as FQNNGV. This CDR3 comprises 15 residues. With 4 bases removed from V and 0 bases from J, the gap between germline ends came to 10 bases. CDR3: CASSSDWSSYNEQFF. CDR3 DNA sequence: TGTGCCAGCAGCTCCGACTGGTCCTCCTACAATGAGCAGTTCTTC.

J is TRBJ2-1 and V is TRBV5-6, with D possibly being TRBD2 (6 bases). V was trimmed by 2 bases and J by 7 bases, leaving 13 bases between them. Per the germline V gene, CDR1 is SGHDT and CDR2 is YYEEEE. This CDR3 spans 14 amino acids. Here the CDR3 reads CASSFLASWNEQFF. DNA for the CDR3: TGTGCCAGCAGCTTCCTAGCGTCTTGGAATGAGCAGTTCTTC.

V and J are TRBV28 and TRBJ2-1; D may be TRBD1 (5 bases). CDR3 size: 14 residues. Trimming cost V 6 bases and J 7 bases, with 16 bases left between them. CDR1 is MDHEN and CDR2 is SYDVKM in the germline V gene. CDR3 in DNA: TGTGCCAGCAGCCGCCCTAAAAGGGGAAATGAGCAGTTCTTC. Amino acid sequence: CASSRPKRGNEQFF.

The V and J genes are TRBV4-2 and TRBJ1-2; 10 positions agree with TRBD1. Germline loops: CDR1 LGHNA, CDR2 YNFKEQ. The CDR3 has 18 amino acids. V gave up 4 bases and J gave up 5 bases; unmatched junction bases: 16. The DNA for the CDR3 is TGTGCCAGCAGCCCCGCCATGTCGTCGGACAGGGGGATTTATGGCTACACCTTC. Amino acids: CASSPAMSSDRGIYGYTF.

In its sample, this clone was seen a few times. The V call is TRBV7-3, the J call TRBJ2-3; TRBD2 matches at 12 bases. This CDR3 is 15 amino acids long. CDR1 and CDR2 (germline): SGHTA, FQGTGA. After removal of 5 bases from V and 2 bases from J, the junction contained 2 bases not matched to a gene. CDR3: CASSRLAGATDTQYF. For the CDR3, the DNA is TGTGCCAGCAGCAGACTAGCGGGGGCCACAGATACGCAGTATTTT.

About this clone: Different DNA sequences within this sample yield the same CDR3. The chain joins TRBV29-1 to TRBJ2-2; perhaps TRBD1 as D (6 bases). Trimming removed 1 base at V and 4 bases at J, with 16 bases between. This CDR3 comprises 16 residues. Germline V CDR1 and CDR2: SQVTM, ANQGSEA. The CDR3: CSVEGGRGSFTGELFF. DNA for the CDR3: TGCAGCGTTGAAGGGGGGCGAGGTTCCTTCACCGGGGAGCTGTTTTTT.

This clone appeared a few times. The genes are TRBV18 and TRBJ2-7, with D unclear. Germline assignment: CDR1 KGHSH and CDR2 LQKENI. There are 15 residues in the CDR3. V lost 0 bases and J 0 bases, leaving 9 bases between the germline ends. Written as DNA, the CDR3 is TGTGCCAGCTCACCACCTTCCATGAGCTCCTACGAGCAGTACTTC. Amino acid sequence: CASSPPSMSSYEQYF.

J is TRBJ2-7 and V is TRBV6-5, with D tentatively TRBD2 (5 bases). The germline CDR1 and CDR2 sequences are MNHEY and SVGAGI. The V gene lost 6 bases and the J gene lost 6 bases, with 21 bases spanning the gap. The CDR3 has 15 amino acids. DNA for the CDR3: TGTGCCAGCAGGAGGGCCCCCGATAGCCTTCGCGAGCAGTACTTC. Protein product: CASRRAPDSLREQYF.

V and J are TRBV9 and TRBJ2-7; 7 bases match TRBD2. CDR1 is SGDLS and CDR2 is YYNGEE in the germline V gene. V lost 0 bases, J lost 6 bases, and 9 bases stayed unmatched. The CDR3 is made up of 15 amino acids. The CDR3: CASSVAPQGGAEQYF. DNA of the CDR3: TGTGCCAGCAGCGTAGCCCCGCAGGGAGGGGCCGAGCAGTACTTC.

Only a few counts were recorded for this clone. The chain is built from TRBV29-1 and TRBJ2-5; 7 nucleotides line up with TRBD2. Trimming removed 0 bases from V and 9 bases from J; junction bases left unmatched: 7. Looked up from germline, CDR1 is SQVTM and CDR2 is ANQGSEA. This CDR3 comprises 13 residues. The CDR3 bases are TGCAGCGTTGAAGATCGCAGCGGGAAGGCCCAGTACTTC. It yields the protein CSVEDRSGKAQYF.

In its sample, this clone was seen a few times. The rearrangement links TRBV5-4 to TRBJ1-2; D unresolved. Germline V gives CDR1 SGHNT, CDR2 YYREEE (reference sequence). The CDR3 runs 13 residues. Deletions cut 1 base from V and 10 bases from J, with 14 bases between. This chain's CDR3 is CASSLTAELSYTF. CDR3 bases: TGTGCCAGCAGCTTGACAGCGGAACTTTCCTACACCTTC.